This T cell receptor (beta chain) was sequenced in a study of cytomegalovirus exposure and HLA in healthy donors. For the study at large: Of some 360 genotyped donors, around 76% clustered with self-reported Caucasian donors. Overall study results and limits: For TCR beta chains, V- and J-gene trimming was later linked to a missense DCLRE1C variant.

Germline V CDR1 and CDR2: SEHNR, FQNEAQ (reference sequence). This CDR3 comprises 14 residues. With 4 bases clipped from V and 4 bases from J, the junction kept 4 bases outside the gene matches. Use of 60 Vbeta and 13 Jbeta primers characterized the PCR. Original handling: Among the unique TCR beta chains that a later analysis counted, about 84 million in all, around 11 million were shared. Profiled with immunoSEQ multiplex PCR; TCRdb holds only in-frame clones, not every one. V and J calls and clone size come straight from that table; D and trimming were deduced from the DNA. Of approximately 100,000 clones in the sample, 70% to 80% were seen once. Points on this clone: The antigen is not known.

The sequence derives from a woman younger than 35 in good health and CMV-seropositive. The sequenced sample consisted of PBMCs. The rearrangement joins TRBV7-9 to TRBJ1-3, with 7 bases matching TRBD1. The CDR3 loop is CASSSGTEGNTIYF. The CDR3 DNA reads TGTGCCAGCAGCTCCGGGACAGAGGGAAACACCATATATTTT.